The 8 T cell receptor beta chains in this list originate from one sample, sequenced in a study of post-analysis software for immune sequencing data. No antigen has been identified for these receptors. Study results and limitations: With TRBV5-6, TRBV5-1 and TRBV20-1 included, about 5 TRBV segments were more frequent in patients than in controls.

Carried by the TCR beta cDNA libraries were unique molecular identifiers. TCRdb analysed the PCR reads with MiXCR anew, one entry per CDR3 protein. The table shows hundreds of thousands of distinct CDR3 sequences, with approximately 50% occurring only once. The specimen sequenced was blood. The receptors here all came from a girl aged 5 to 17 with multiple sclerosis.

The chain joins TRBV12-3 or TRBV12-4 to TRBJ2-3; 7 bases fit TRBD2. The CDR3 runs to 17 residues. V shed 5 bases, J shed 0 bases, and the junction held 11 bases outside the gene matches. CDR3: CASSVYPGLKSTDTQYF. DNA of the CDR3: TGTGCCAGCAGTGTCTACCCGGGACTAAAAAGCACAGATACGCAGTATTTT.

This clonotype showed up just once. V and J are TRBV7-9 and TRBJ1-1; D call uncertain. Trimming took off 5 bases at V and 3 bases at J, with 10 bases between the two ends. Germline assignment: CDR1 SEHNR and CDR2 FQNEAQ (reference sequence). The CDR3 totals 13 residues. For the CDR3, the DNA is TGTGCCAGCAGCCAGATCGGCGACACTGAAGCTTTCTTT. This translates into CASSQIGDTEAFF.

This clonotype was picked up a small number of times. CDR3 amino acids: CASSAGAPGGTDTQYF. The CDR3 coding sequence is TGTGCCAGCAGTGCCGGGGCCCCTGGCGGGACAGATACGCAGTATTTT. The chain carries TRBV6-4 and TRBJ2-3; D possibly uses TRBD1 or TRBD2 (5 bases each). This CDR3 comprises 16 residues. Trimming left V 4 bases short and J 3 bases short, with 17 bases between. Per germline, CDR1 MRHNA and CDR2 SNTAGT.

This clonotype was detected only once. The rearrangement uses TRBV5-1 and TRBJ1-1; 10 positions match TRBD1. Germline-derived CDR1 and CDR2 are SGHRS and YFSETQ. The V and J ends lost 7 bases and 5 bases, in that order; junction bases with no gene match: 8. The CDR3 totals 14 residues. Here the CDR3 reads CASARQGARTEAFF. The CDR3 bases are TGCGCCAGCGCGAGACAGGGGGCGCGGACTGAAGCTTTCTTT.

V and J are TRBV28 and TRBJ1-1; 9 bases line up with TRBD1. With 6 bases clipped from V and 4 bases from J, the junction kept 3 bases outside the gene matches. From germline, CDR1 is MDHEN and CDR2 SYDVKM. This CDR3 region has 13 residues. As DNA, the CDR3 is TGTGCCAGCAGAAAGACAGGGGGCACTGAAGCTTTCTTT. Its protein is CASRKTGGTEAFF.

This clonotype is judged medium-sized. The germline gene is not matched at one end of the junction; a read error may be the cause. The chain joins TRBV5-1 to TRBJ2-1; D remains unclear. The CDR3 is 11 amino acids. In germline, CDR1 is SGHRS, CDR2 YFSETQ. The CDR3 DNA is TGTGCCAGCAGCCTATACAATGAGCAGTTCTTC. Translated, it gives CASSLYNEQFF.

This chain uses TRBV10-3 with TRBJ2-1; D is perhaps TRBD2 (6 bases). V lost 4 bases to trimming and J lost 9 bases, with 13 bases between them. Germline assignment: CDR1 ENHRY and CDR2 SYGVKD. The CDR3 has 13 amino acids. The chain's CDR3 is CAISGLDGAEQFF. The CDR3 DNA reads as TGTGCCATCAGTGGACTAGACGGTGCTGAGCAGTTCTTC.

This clonotype showed up just a few times. The rearrangement uses TRBV14 and TRBJ2-1, with 11 nucleotides matching TRBD2. The DNA end is more similar to TRBJ2-7, so the J call may be wrong. The CDR3 has 15 residues. Per germline, CDR1 SGHDN and CDR2 FVKESK. This CDR3 reads CASSQDYGLAGEQYF. The CDR3 nucleotides read TGTGCCAGCAGCCAAGATTATGGACTAGCGGGTGAGCAGTACTTC.